This TCR beta chain was recorded in a study of technical replicates of blood from several donors. Here immunoSEQ multiplex PCR was the method, and the copy in TCRdb shows in-frame clones only, minus some. The table lists some 84,000 clones, roughly 90% of them singletons. Germline V gene sequence: CDR1 GTSNPN, CDR2 SVGIG (reference sequence). The CDR3 spans 10 residues. V gave up 3 bases and J gave up 6 bases, with 3 bases separating them. The source of this sequence is a human donor in good health. The specimen was T cells isolated from PBMCs. The rearrangement uses TRBV30 and TRBJ1-3; D remains unclear. CDR3 nucleotide sequence: TGTGCCTGGAGCAAAAACACCATATATTTT. Translated, it gives CAWSKNTIYF. Supplemented by reference TRBV30 and TRBJ1-3, the full variable domain reads SQTIHQWPATLVQPVGSPLSLECTVEGTSNPNLYWYRQAAGRGLQLLFYSVGIGQISSEVPQNLSASRPQDRQFILSSKKLLLSDSGFYLCAWSKNTIYFGEGSWLTVV.